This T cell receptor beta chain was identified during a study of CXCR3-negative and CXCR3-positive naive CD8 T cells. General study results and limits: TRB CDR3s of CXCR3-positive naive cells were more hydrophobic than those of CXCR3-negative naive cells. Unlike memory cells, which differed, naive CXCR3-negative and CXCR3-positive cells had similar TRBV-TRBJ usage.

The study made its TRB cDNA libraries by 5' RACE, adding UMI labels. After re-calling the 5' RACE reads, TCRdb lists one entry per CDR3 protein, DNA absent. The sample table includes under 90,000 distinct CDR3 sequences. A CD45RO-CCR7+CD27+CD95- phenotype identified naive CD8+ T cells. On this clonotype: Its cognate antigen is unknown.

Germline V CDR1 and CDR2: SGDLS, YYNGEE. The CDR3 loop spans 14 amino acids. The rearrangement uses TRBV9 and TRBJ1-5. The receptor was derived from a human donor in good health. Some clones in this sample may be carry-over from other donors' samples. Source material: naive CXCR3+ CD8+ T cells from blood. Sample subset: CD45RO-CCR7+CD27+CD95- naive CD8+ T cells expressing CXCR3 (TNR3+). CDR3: CASSVGSGNQPQHF.